This T cell receptor (beta chain) was sequenced for a study of cytomegalovirus exposure and HLA in healthy donors. Across the study: Unique TCR beta sequences numbering about 100 million came from around 180 million T cells in an earlier analysis.

This clone was seen once. The antigen remains unidentified. Study observations and caveats: A later examination showed that TCR association rates differed by HLA locus, with DRB1 most and HLA-C fewest. Among the most significant clusters, several appeared linked to common viral pathogens in a later analysis.

13 Jbeta primers and 60 Vbeta primers were used for the PCR. Per the original data handling: Unique TCR beta chains totaled some 80 million in a later count, with approximately 10 million of them shared. Clones were sequenced by immunoSEQ multiplex PCR, and TCRdb holds only the in-frame ones, with some missing. D and trimming were read from the DNA, whereas the V and J calls and clone size are those reported in that table. The table has 150,000 or so clones, about three quarters seen once. The length of the CDR3 is 14 residues. Looked up from germline, CDR1 is MDHEN and CDR2 is SYDVKM. V shed 3 bases and J 2 bases; nucleotides not matched to a gene: 3.

The specimen was PBMCs. This receptor was taken from a female donor in good health and CMV-seronegative. The rearrangement uses TRBV28 and TRBJ1-2; TRBD1 matches 7 bases. DNA of the CDR3: TGTGCCAGCAGTTTCGGGGACAGAAACTATGGCTACACCTTC. It codes for CASSFGDRNYGYTF.